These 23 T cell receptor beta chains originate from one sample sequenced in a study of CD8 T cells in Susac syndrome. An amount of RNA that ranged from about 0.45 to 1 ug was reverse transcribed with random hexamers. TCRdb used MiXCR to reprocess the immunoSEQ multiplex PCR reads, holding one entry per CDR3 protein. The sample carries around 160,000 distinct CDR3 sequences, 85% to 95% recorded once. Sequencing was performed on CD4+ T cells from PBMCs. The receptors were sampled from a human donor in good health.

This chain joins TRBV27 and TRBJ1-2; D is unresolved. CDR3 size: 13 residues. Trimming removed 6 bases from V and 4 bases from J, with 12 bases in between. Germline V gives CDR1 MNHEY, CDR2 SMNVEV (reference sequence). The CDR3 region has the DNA TGTGCCAGCAGGTCGGCCGAGCGCTATGGCTACACCTTC. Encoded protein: CASRSAERYGYTF.

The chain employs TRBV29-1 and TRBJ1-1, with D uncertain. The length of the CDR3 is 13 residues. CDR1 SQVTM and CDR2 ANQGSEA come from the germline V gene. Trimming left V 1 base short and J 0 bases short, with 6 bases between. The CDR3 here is CSVEASVNTEAFF. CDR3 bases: TGCAGCGTTGAAGCGTCGGTGAACACTGAAGCTTTCTTT.

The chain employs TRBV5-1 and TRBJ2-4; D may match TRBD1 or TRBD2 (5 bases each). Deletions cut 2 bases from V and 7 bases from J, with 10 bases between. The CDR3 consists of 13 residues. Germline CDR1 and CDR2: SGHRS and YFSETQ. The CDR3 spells CASSLGTLNIQYF. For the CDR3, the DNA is TGCGCCAGCAGCTTAGGGACGTTGAACATTCAGTACTTC.

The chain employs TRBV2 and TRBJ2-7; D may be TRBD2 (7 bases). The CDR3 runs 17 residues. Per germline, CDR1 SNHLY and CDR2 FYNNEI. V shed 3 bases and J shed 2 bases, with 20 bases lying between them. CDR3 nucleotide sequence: TGTGCCAGCAGTGAGGGGGCCAGTTTAGGGGGGGCCTACGAGCAGTACTTC. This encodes CASSEGASLGGAYEQYF.

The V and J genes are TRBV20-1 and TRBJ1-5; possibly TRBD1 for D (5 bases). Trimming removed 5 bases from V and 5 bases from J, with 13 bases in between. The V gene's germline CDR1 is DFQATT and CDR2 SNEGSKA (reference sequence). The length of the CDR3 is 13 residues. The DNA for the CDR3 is TGCAGTGCTGGCCCTGGGGGAGATCAGCCCCAGCATTTT. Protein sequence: CSAGPGGDQPQHF.

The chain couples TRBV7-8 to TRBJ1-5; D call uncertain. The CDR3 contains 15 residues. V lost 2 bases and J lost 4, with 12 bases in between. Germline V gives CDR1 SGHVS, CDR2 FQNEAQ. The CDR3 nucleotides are TGTGCCAGCAGCTTATACGAAGGGTCGAATCAGCCCCAGCATTTT. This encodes CASSLYEGSNQPQHF.

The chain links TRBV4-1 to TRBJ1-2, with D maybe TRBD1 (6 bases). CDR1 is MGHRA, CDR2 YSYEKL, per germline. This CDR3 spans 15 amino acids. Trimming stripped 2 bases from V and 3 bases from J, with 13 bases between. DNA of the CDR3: TGCGCCAGCAGCCAACTCCAGGGGTGGCACTATGGCTACACCTTC. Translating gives CASSQLQGWHYGYTF.

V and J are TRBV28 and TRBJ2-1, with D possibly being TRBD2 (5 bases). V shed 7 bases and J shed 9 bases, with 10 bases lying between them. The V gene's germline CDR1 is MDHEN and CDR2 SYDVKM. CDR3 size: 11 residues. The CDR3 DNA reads TGTGCCAGCAACGTCCGGGGTGAGCAGTTCTTC. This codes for CASNVRGEQFF.

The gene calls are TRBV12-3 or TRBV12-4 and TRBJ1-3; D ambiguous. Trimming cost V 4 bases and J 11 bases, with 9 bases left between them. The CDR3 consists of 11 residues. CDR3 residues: CASSSAFSIYF. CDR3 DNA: TGTGCCAGCAGTTCCGCCTTCTCCATATATTTT.

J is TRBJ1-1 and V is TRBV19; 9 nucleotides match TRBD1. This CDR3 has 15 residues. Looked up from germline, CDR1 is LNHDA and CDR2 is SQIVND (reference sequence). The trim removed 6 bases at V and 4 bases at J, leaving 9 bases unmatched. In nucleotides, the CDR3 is TGTGCCAGTAGGCGTCAACAGGGGGCTCGCACTGAAGCTTTCTTT. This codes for CASRRQQGARTEAFF.

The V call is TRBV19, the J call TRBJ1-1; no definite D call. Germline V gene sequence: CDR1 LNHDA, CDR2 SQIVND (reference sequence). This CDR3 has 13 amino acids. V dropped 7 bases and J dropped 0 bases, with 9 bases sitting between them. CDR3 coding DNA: TGTGCCAGTACCCAACAGCTGAACACTGAAGCTTTCTTT. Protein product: CASTQQLNTEAFF.

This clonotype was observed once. In DNA form, the CDR3 reads TGTGCCAGCAGCGTACAGGTCAGAAGCACTGAAGCTTTCTTT. Its translation is CASSVQVRSTEAFF. The chain employs TRBV9 and TRBJ1-1; no clear D. CDR3 length equals 14 residues. V shed 1 base and J shed 4 bases, with 11 bases lying between them. Germline CDR1 reads SGDLS; CDR2 reads YYNGEE.

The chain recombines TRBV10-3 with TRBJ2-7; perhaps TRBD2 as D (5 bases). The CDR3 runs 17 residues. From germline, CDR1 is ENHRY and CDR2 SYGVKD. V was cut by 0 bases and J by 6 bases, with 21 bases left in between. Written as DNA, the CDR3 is TGTGCCATCAGTGAGTCGACTAAGGCTAGATCATCCCTCGAGCAGTACTTC. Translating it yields CAISESTKARSSLEQYF.

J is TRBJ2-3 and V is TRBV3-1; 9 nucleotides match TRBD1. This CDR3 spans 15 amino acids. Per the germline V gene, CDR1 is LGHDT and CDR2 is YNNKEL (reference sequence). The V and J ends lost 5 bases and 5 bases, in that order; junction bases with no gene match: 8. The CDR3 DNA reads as TGTGCCAGCAGCTGGACAGGGGCCGGGGGAGATACGCAGTATTTT. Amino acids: CASSWTGAGGDTQYF.

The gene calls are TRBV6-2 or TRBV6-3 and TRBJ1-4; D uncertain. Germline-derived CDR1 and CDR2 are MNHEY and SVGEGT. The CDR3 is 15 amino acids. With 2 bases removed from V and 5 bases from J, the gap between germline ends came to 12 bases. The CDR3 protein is CASSYLQNLNEKLFF. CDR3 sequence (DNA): TGTGCCAGCAGTTACCTACAGAATTTGAATGAAAAACTGTTTTTT.

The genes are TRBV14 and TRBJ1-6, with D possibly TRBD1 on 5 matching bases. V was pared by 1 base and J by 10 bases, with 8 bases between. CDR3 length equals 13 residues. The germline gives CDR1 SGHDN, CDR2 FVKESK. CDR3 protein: CASSQGRDSPLHF. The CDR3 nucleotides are TGTGCCAGCAGCCAAGGTCGGGACTCACCCCTCCACTTT.

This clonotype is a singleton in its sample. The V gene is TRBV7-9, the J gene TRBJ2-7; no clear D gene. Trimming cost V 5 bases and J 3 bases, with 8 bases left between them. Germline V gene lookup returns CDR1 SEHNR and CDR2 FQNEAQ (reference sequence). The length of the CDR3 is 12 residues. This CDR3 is CASSGSHYEQYF. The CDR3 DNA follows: TGTGCCAGCAGCGGTTCCCACTACGAGCAGTACTTC.

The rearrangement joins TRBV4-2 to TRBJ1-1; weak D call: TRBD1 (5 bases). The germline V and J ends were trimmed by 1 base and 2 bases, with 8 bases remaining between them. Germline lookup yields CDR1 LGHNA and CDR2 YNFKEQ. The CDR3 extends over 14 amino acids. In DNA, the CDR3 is TGTGCCAGCAGCCAAGTCGGGACCAACACTGAAGCTTTCTTT. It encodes CASSQVGTNTEAFF.

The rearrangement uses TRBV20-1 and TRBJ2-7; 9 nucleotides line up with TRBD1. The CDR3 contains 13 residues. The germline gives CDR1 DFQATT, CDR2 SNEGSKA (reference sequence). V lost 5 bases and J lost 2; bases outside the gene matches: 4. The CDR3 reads CSARTGVTYEQYF. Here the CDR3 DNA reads TGCAGTGCTCGGACAGGGGTAACCTACGAGCAGTACTTC.

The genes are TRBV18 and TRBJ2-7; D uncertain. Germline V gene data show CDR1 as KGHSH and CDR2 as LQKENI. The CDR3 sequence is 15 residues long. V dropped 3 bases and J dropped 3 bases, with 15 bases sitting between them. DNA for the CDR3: TGTGCCAGCTCACCCTCGGTAGGGAACGGCTACGAGCAGTACTTC. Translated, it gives CASSPSVGNGYEQYF.

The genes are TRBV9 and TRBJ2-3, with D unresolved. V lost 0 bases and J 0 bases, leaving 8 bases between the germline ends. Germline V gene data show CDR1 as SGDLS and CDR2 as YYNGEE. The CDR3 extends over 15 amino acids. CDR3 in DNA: TGTGCCAGCAGCGTAGAATTCACAAGCACAGATACGCAGTATTTT. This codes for CASSVEFTSTDTQYF.

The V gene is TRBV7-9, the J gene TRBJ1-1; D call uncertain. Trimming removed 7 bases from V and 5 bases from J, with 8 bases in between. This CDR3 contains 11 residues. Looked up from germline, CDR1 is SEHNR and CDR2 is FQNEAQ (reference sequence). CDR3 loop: CASTGGTEAFF. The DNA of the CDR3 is TGTGCCAGCACTGGAGGGACTGAAGCTTTCTTT.

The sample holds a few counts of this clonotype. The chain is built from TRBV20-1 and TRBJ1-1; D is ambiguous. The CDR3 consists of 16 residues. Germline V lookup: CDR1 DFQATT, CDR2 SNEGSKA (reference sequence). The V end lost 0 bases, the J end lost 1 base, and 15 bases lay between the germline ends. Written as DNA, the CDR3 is TGCAGTGCTAGAGATTTCGGAATGGGTGAGAACACTGAAGCTTTCTTT. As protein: CSARDFGMGENTEAFF.